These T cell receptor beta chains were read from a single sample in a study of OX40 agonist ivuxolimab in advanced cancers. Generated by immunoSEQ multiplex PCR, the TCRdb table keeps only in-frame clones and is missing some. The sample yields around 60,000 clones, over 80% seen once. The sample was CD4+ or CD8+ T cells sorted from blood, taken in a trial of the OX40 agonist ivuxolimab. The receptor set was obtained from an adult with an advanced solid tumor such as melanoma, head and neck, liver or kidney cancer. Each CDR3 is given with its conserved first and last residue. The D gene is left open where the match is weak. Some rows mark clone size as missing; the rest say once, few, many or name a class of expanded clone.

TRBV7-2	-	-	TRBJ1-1	TGTGCCAGCAGCCCGCAGGGAGGCCCCGCCACTGAAGCTTTCTTT	CASSPQGGPATEAFF
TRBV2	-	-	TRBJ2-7	TGTGCCAGCAGTGCAGCTTACGAGCAGTACTTC	CASSAAYEQYF
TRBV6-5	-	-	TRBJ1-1	TGTGCCAGCAGTTACTCGAATCGGGGGCCTGAAGCTTTCTTT	CASSYSNRGPEAFF
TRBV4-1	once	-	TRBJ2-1	TGCGCCAGCAGCACCCTTTCATTACGGGGAAATGAGCAGTTCTTC	CASSTLSLRGNEQFF
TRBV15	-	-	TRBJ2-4	TGTGCCACCAGCAGAGACCCCCCGGGGGCGGGGCTCAAAAACATTCAGTACTTC	CATSRDPPGAGLKNIQYF
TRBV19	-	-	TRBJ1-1	TGTGCCAGTAGTATTAAGATCCGGGATTTTGGCACTGAAGCTTTCTTT	CASSIKIRDFGTEAFF
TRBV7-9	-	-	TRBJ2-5	TGTGCCAGCAGCCCGCCTCGGGGGTTTGGGGAGACCCAGTACTTC	CASSPPRGFGETQYF
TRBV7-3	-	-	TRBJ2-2	TGTGCCAGCAGCTTCTCGGGGGTAGCCGGGGAGCTGTTTTTT	CASSFSGVAGELFF
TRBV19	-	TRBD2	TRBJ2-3	TGTGCCAGTAGAACTACTAGCGTAGGGACAGATACGCAGTATTTT	CASRTTSVGTDTQYF
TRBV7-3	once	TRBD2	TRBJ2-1	TGTGCCAGCAGCTCGACTAGCGGGGGGGTCCGAGATGAGCAGTTCTTC	CASSSTSGGVRDEQFF
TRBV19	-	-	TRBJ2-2	TGTGCCAGCAAGGCTACGGGCACCGGGGAGCTGTTTTTT	CASKATGTGELFF
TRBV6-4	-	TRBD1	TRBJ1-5	TGTGCCAGCAGTGAACAGGGGGATCAGCCCCAGCATTTT	CASSEQGDQPQHF
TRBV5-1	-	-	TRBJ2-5	TGCGCCAGCAGCTTGGCTCCGGGGGCCGAAGAGACCCAGTACTTC	CASSLAPGAEETQYF
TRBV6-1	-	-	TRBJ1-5	TGTGCCAGCAGCGGACAGTTCTGGCAGCCCCAGCATTTT	CASSGQFWQPQHF
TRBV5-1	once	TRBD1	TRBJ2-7	TGCGCCAGCAGCTTGACAGGGGCGGTTTCCTACGAGCAGTACTTC	CASSLTGAVSYEQYF
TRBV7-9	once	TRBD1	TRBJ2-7	TGTGCCAGCAGCTTAGGGACAGGCTCCGAGCAGTACTTC	CASSLGTGSEQYF
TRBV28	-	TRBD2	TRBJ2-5	TGTGCCAGCAGCCTATCCCTCTCTAGCGGGCACCAAGAGACCCAGTACTTC	CASSLSLSSGHQETQYF
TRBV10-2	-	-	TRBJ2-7	TGCGCCAGCACCCCGGGACGGCCCGCGATCGAGCAGTACTTC	CASTPGRPAIEQYF
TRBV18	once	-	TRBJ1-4	TGTGCCAGCTCACCAAAGACAGGAGGGGCCGAAAAACTGTTTTTT	CASSPKTGGAEKLFF
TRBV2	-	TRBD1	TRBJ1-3	TGTGCCAGCAGAAGCGGACAGGGTCGGGGAAACACCATATATTTT	CASRSGQGRGNTIYF
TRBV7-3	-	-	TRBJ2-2	TGTGCCAGCAGCCTCTGGGGCGGGACAGAGACCGGGGAGCTGTTTTTT	CASSLWGGTETGELFF
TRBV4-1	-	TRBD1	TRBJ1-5	TGCGCCAGCAGCCATGTTTCAGGGGGCGCGAGCAATCAGCCCCAGCATTTT	CASSHVSGGASNQPQHF
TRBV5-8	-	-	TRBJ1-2	TGTGCCAGCAGCTTGGATGGAACAGAGTGGTACTATGGCTACACCTTC	CASSLDGTEWYYGYTF
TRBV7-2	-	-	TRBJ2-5	TGTGCCAGCAGCTTCAACGGTGGAGAGACCCAGTACTTC	CASSFNGGETQYF
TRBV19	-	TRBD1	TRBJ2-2	TGTGCCAGTAGTACCAACCCCCGGAGCGGTGACAGGGGGCATACCACCGGGGAGCTGTTTTTT	CASSTNPRSGDRGHTTGELFF
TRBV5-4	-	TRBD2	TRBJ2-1	TGTGCCAGCAGCTTGGGAGCGGGGTCCTACAATGAGCAGTTCTTC	CASSLGAGSYNEQFF
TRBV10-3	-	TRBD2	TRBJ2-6	TGTGCCATCAGTGCGGAGCGGGGGAGCTCTGGGGCCAACGTCCTGACTTTC	CAISAERGSSGANVLTF
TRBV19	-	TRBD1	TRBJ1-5	TGTGCCAGTATATCTGAACCGGGACAGGGGGCTGGACAGCCCCAGCATTTT	CASISEPGQGAGQPQHF
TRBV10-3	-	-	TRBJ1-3	TGTGCCATCAGTCAGGGGTCCTCCAGCTCTGGAAACACCATATATTTT	CAISQGSSSSGNTIYF
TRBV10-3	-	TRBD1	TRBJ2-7	TGTGCCATCAGGACCGGGACAGGGGACGAGCAGTACTTC	CAIRTGTGDEQYF
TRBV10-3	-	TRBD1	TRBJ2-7	TGTGCCATCAGTGCGGTTCCGGGACAGGGATTCCACGAGCAGTACTTC	CAISAVPGQGFHEQYF
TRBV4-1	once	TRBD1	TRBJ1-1	TGCGCCAGCAGCCAAGGGACAGGGGGTGAAGCTTTCTTT	CASSQGTGGEAFF
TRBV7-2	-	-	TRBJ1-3	TGTGCCAGCAGGCGTACAGGGGGAAACACCATATATTTT	CASRRTGGNTIYF
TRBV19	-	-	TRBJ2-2	TGTGCCAGTAGTATCATGCCGAACACCGGGGAGCTGTTTTTT	CASSIMPNTGELFF
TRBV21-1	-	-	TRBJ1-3	TGTGCCAGCAGCAAGCAGACCCACCCTGGAAACACCATATATTTT	CASSKQTHPGNTIYF
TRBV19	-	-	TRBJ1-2	TGTGCCAGTAGTCCCACCGGAGGAGATAACTATGGCTACACCTTC	CASSPTGGDNYGYTF
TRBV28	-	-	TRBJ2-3	TGTGCCAGCAGTTCCCTCGGGACTGGCACAGATACGCAGTATTTT	CASSSLGTGTDTQYF
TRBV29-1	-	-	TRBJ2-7	TGCAGCGTTGCGACAGCCTACGAGCAGTACTTC	CSVATAYEQYF
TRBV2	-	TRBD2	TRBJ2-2	TGTGCCAGCAGCGACCTAGCGGGGGGGCGCACCGGGGAGCTGTTTTTT	CASSDLAGGRTGELFF
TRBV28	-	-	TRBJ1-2	TGTGCCAGCAGACATCGAATCGGTGTGGGTGCCGGCTACACCTTC	CASRHRIGVGAGYTF
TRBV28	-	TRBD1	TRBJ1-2	TGTGCCAGCAGCCTAGGGACAGGCTATGGCTACACCTTC	CASSLGTGYGYTF
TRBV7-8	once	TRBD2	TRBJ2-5	TGTGCCAGCAGCCAACTAGCGGGAGATGGGGAAGAGACCCAGTACTTC	CASSQLAGDGEETQYF
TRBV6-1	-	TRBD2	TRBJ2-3	TGTGCCAGCAGGACTAGCGGGAGAGATACGCAGTATTTT	CASRTSGRDTQYF
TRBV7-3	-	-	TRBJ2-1	TGTGCCAGCAGCTTACGGGGTAACTCCTACAATGAGCAGTTCTTC	CASSLRGNSYNEQFF
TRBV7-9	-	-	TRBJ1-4	TGTGCCAGCAGCCCTAGAGGGGGGCAGTCAACTAATGAAAAACTGTTTTTT	CASSPRGGQSTNEKLFF
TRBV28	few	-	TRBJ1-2	TGTGCCAGCAGCCCAGGCGACTATGGCTACACCTTC	CASSPGDYGYTF
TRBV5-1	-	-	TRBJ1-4	TGCGCCAGCAGATTGGATTCAACTAATGAAAAACTGTTTTTT	CASRLDSTNEKLFF
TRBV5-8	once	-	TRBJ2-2	TGTGCCAGCAGCCTCAGCGAGGAGACGAACACCGGGGAGCTGTTTTTT	CASSLSEETNTGELFF
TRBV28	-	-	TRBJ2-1	TGTGCCAGCAGTTCTTGGGTTGAGCAGTTCTTC	CASSSWVEQFF